This record covers a single TCR beta chain. What it binds is unknown. These data come from a study of T cell responses to AZD1222 COVID-19 vaccine. Study results and caveats: In a largely white British group with more females than males, clonal diversity was possibly underestimated. Nearly half of spike-specific TCRs reportedly go after variant regions that carry no mutations. Sampling captured repertoires only after the peak T cell response. Baseline seropositivity characterized only six AZD1222 recipients.

Method: immunoSEQ multiplex PCR; TCRdb's copy keeps in-frame clones and lacks some. Here the sample spans some 140,000 clones, 80% to 95% being singletons. Sample: peripheral blood, taken on day 0 of AZD1222 vaccination. This sequence was found in an adult in good health.

The CDR3 DNA follows: TGTGCCAGCAGCTTAAGTAATTCACCCCTCCACTTT. Translated: CASSLSNSPLHF. The J gene is TRBJ1-6, the V gene TRBV7-8, with D uncertain. This CDR3 spans 12 amino acids. Germline V gene sequence: CDR1 SGHVS, CDR2 FQNEAQ. Trimming removed 2 bases at V and 6 bases at J, with 2 bases between.